This TCR beta chain is from a study of metastatic and nonmetastatic thyroid tumors. Whole-study context: The comparison covered peripheral blood and tumor or nodule tissue in malignant and benign thyroid patients. Study findings and constraints: Within blood and tumor, benign nodules reportedly had significantly lower TCR beta diversity than malignant thyroid tumors did.

Sample share makes this clone medium-sized (0.01 to 0.1%). Its target is unknown. The germline CDR1 and CDR2 sequences are MNHNS and SASEGT. The CDR3 runs 15 residues. V lost 2 bases and J lost 7, with 12 bases in between. Under the authors' procedure: A classifier for distant metastasis in papillary thyroid cancer was constructed using CDR3 differences observed across clinicopathological groups. TCRdb reanalyzed the PCR reads via MiXCR. These V and J calls derive from TCRdb rather than the authors' analysis. The repertoire holds about 16,000 clones, with roughly 24% as singletons. All patients were treatment-naive before thyroid surgery.

Specimen: blood. V is TRBV6-1 and J is TRBJ1-6; perhaps TRBD1 as D (5 bases). The source of this sequence is a male donor with papillary thyroid cancer or a benign thyroid nodule (not recorded which). Some clones in this sample may be carry-over from other donors' samples. CDR3 bases: TGTGCCAGCAGTGAATCCGGGGAGGGGAATTCACCCCTCCACTTT. Residues: CASSESGEGNSPLHF.